The TCR beta chain under discussion was sequenced for a study of CD8+ T cells in alopecia areata. The overall study: Dosing with tofacitinib proceeded for 6 to 18 months, followed by 6 months off drug.

On this clone: As yet, its antigen is unknown.

Investigators isolated RNA and reverse transcribed it into cDNA to act as the sequencing template. The repertoire was sequenced with immunoSEQ multiplex PCR; TCRdb's copy has only in-frame clones and lacks some. The table lists approximately 170,000 clones, less than 70% of them singletons, with approximately 15% in the top ten. Study results and limitations: One nonresponder makes the tie between baseline CD8+ expansion and response uncertain.

CDR3 length equals 14 residues. Germline V CDR1 and CDR2: SGHRS, YFSETQ. V dropped 4 bases and J dropped 1; count of bases not matched to a gene: 5. The treatment here: oral pan-JAK inhibitor, 5-10 mg twice daily. Both peripheral blood and punch biopsies of lesional scalp skin were obtained from patients who had alopecia areata. Material: CD4+ T cells sorted from blood, obtained at week 24, from a patient treated with tofacitinib. The rearrangement uses TRBV5-1 and TRBJ2-7, with 7 bases fitting TRBD2. The sequence was collected from a human donor with alopecia areata. CDR3 nucleotide sequence: TGCGCCAGCAGCCCTGGGGGAGGGTCCTACGAGCAGTACTTC. Amino acid sequence: CASSPGGGSYEQYF.